The 24 T cell receptor beta chains reported below all come from one sample, sequenced in a study of cytomegalovirus exposure and HLA in healthy donors. The method was immunoSEQ multiplex PCR; TCRdb's version includes in-frame clones alone and lacks a portion of them. The data contain hundreds of thousands of clones, about nine tenths of them singletons. What was sequenced was PBMCs. These receptors were collected from a young woman in good health and CMV-seropositive.

In its sample, this clone was seen once. The V and J genes are TRBV28 and TRBJ1-2; D perhaps matches TRBD1 (6 bases). The CDR3 has 13 amino acids. Trimming took 7 bases from V and 2 from J, leaving 11 bases between them. Germline V gives CDR1 MDHEN, CDR2 SYDVKM. CDR3 protein: CASKQGWNYGYTF. The CDR3 bases are TGTGCCAGCAAGCAGGGGTGGAACTATGGCTACACCTTC.

The CDR3 nucleotides read TGTGCCAGCTACCAAACAGGGACGAGCTCCTACAATGAGCAGTTCTTC. It is translated as CASYQTGTSSYNEQFF. The chain uses TRBV27 and TRBJ2-1; TRBD1 might be the D (6 bases). Per germline, CDR1 MNHEY and CDR2 SMNVEV (reference sequence). This CDR3 has 16 amino acids. V shed 8 bases and J shed 0 bases, with 17 bases lying between them.

The chain is built from TRBV18 and TRBJ1-2; unclear D gene. CDR1 KGHSH and CDR2 LQKENI come from the germline V gene. The CDR3 is 15 amino acids. The ends were cut back, 6 bases at V and 3 bases at J, with 17 bases in the middle. The CDR3, as DNA: TGTGCCAGCTCGGCCCCTTGGCGGAAGGACTATGGCTACACCTTC. It is translated as CASSAPWRKDYGYTF.

In regard to this clone: At one of its ends the junction is not consistent with the germline gene, which may arise from a read error. The V and J genes are TRBV27 and TRBJ2-5; TRBD2 matches 7 bases. Germline CDR1 is MNHEY and CDR2 is SMNVEV (reference sequence). The CDR3 consists of 14 residues. The CDR3 coding sequence is TGTGCCAGTCGGGTGGCGGGAGAGGCAGAGACCCGGTACTTC. It yields the protein CASRVAGEAETRYF.

The genes are TRBV5-8 and TRBJ1-1; TRBD1 agrees at 10 bases. Germline loops: CDR1 SGHTS, CDR2 YDEGEE. The ends lost 4 bases at V and 4 bases at J; junction bases unmatched: 4. The CDR3 covers 14 residues. The CDR3 DNA sequence: TGTGCCAGCAGCCAGGACAGGGGGATCACTGAAGCTTTCTTT. Translating gives CASSQDRGITEAFF.

This chain uses TRBV5-1 with TRBJ2-7, with D perhaps TRBD1 (5 bases). The germline gives CDR1 SGHRS, CDR2 YFSETQ. V lost 3 bases and J lost 0, with 10 bases in between. The CDR3 totals 14 residues. CDR3 amino acids: CASSSDGHSYEQYF. CDR3 DNA: TGCGCCAGCAGCTCTGACGGACACTCCTACGAGCAGTACTTC.

V and J are TRBV5-1 and TRBJ2-1; 8 bases map to TRBD2. CDR1 and CDR2 (germline): SGHRS, YFSETQ. V shed 8 bases and J 0 bases; nucleotides not matched to a gene: 13. The CDR3 spans 17 residues. CDR3 protein: CARDNSAGESSYNEQFF. The CDR3 DNA follows: TGCGCCAGAGATAACTCAGCGGGAGAGAGCTCCTACAATGAGCAGTTCTTC.

The gene calls are TRBV19 and TRBJ2-7, with TRBD2 matching 10 bases. The CDR3 runs 18 residues. Germline assignment: CDR1 LNHDA and CDR2 SQIVND (reference sequence). Germline trimming cut 3 bases from V and 0 bases from J; bases unmatched to any gene: 11. For the CDR3, the DNA is TGTGCCAGTAGTATTGGCCTAGCGGGAGTGGGGGACTCCTACGAGCAGTACTTC. It encodes CASSIGLAGVGDSYEQYF.

This chain uses TRBV27 with TRBJ2-3, with D possibly TRBD1 on 6 matching bases. Trimming took 8 bases from V and 6 from J, leaving 15 bases between them. The CDR3 runs 13 residues. The V gene's germline CDR1 is MNHEY and CDR2 SMNVEV (reference sequence). This chain's CDR3 is CASRDRYGDTQYF. CDR3 bases: TGTGCCAGCCGCGACAGGTATGGGGATACGCAGTATTTT.

The chain employs TRBV10-3 and TRBJ2-2; D gene unclear. Germline assignment: CDR1 ENHRY and CDR2 SYGVKD. The CDR3 contains 15 residues. V shed 0 bases and J shed 8 bases, with 13 bases lying between them. The CDR3 loop is CAISESVQIAGELFF. In DNA, the CDR3 is TGTGCCATCAGTGAGTCTGTGCAAATAGCAGGGGAGCTGTTTTTT.

J is TRBJ2-1 and V is TRBV30; TRBD1 matches 9 bases. The germline gives CDR1 GTSNPN, CDR2 SVGIG (reference sequence). The trim removed 1 base at V and 4 bases at J, leaving 8 bases unmatched. The CDR3 runs to 16 residues. The DNA for the CDR3 is TGTGCCTGGAGTGGATTGGGACAGGGCACATACAATGAGCAGTTCTTC. Translating it yields CAWSGLGQGTYNEQFF.

The chain links TRBV13 to TRBJ2-3; 9 nucleotides line up with TRBD1. This CDR3 has 14 amino acids. The J segment lost 6 bases and the V segment lost 5 bases, leaving 6 bases of the junction unmatched. CDR1 PRHDT and CDR2 FYEKMQ come from the germline V gene (reference sequence). CDR3 coding DNA: TGTGCCAGCAGCGGGGGACAGGGTATGGATACGCAGTATTTT. Protein: CASSGGQGMDTQYF.

V gene TRBV30 combines with J gene TRBJ2-1, with a tentative D call TRBD1 (6 bases). The V gene lost 4 bases and the J gene lost 6 bases, with 16 bases spanning the gap. This CDR3 region has 14 residues. Germline V lookup: CDR1 GTSNPN, CDR2 SVGIG (reference sequence). The CDR3 loop is CAWTSLGAGNEQFF. CDR3 coding DNA: TGTGCCTGGACCTCCCTGGGGGCAGGCAATGAGCAGTTCTTC.

The rearrangement uses TRBV7-9 and TRBJ2-1; no firm D call. V lost 5 bases and J lost 7, with 15 bases in between. Germline V lookup: CDR1 SEHNR, CDR2 FQNEAQ (reference sequence). This CDR3 has 14 amino acids. This CDR3 is CASSERVAVNEQFF. CDR3 DNA sequence: TGTGCCAGCAGCGAAAGAGTCGCCGTGAATGAGCAGTTCTTC.

This rearrangement joins TRBV5-6 to TRBJ2-3; tentatively, D is TRBD1 (6 bases). V was pared by 0 bases and J by 0 bases, with 11 bases between. Germline V gene data show CDR1 as SGHDT and CDR2 as YYEEEE. This CDR3 has 16 residues. In nucleotides, the CDR3 is TGTGCCAGCAGCTTGGGAAGACAGGCAAGCACAGATACGCAGTATTTT. It yields the protein CASSLGRQASTDTQYF.

The rearrangement joins TRBV5-1 to TRBJ1-1, with 11 bases identical to TRBD1. This CDR3 spans 15 amino acids. Germline V gives CDR1 SGHRS, CDR2 YFSETQ. Trimming cost V 3 bases and J 4 bases; bases outside gene matches: 5. CDR3 DNA sequence: TGCGCCAGCAGCTCGTCCGGGACAGGGGGCACTGAAGCTTTCTTT. It encodes CASSSSGTGGTEAFF.

The J gene is TRBJ1-1, the V gene TRBV5-1, with TRBD1 matching 7 bases. CDR1 SGHRS and CDR2 YFSETQ come from the germline V gene. CDR3 length: 14 residues. The V segment lost 2 bases and the J segment 6 bases; nucleotides outside the gene matches: 7. CDR3 region: CASSLRGPEAEAFF. CDR3 nucleotides: TGCGCCAGCAGCTTAAGGGGGCCTGAGGCTGAAGCTTTCTTT.

This clone was counted a single time. The chain carries TRBV30 and TRBJ2-3; possibly TRBD2 for D (6 bases). V lost 3 bases and J 8 bases, leaving 12 bases between the germline ends. CDR3 size: 12 residues. Germline V gene data show CDR1 as GTSNPN and CDR2 as SVGIG (reference sequence). This CDR3 reads CAWRWGAGTQYF. For the CDR3, the DNA is TGTGCCTGGAGGTGGGGAGCGGGTACGCAGTATTTT.

This clone was counted once. This chain links TRBV28 with TRBJ1-1; D perhaps matches TRBD1 (5 bases). From germline, CDR1 is MDHEN and CDR2 SYDVKM. The V gene lost 6 bases and the J gene lost 3 bases, with 14 bases spanning the gap. This CDR3 is 14 amino acids long. CDR3: CASRSTGPYTEAFF. The CDR3 nucleotides are TGTGCCAGCAGGTCTACAGGACCATACACTGAAGCTTTCTTT.

This clone was counted once. The sample has other DNA sequences that encode this CDR3 too. The chain couples TRBV28 to TRBJ1-2; 10 nucleotides agree with TRBD1. CDR1 is MDHEN and CDR2 is SYDVKM in the germline V gene. There are 14 residues in the CDR3. V trimming: 4 bases; J trimming: 3 bases; junction bases outside the gene matches: 2. This chain's CDR3 is CASSSGQGDYGYTF. CDR3 nucleotides: TGTGCCAGCAGTTCCGGACAGGGGGACTATGGCTACACCTTC.

The chain uses TRBV5-1 and TRBJ2-5, with TRBD2 matching 7 bases. The ends lost 4 bases at V and 5 bases at J; junction bases unmatched: 14. The germline V gene has CDR1 SGHRS and CDR2 YFSETQ. This CDR3 has 16 amino acids. CDR3 DNA sequence: TGCGCCAGCAGCCCTGGGGCAGCGGGAACCCGTGAGACCCAGTACTTC. Translating gives CASSPGAAGTRETQYF. The full variable domain, rest sourced from reference TRBV5-1 and TRBJ2-5, is KAGVTQTPRYLIKTRGQQVTLSCSPISGHRSVSWYQQTPGQGLQFLFEYFSETQRNKGNFPGRFSGRQFSNSRSEMNVSTLELGDSALYLCASSPGAAGTRETQYFGPGTRLLVL.

This chain links TRBV4-1 with TRBJ1-3, with 8 bases matching TRBD1. The germline gives CDR1 MGHRA, CDR2 YSYEKL. Trimming took 5 bases from V and 3 from J; bases not matched to a gene: 9. The CDR3 consists of 16 residues. The CDR3: CASSSPQGARGNTIYF. The CDR3 DNA reads as TGCGCCAGCAGCTCCCCGCAGGGGGCGCGTGGAAACACCATATATTTT.

The chain employs TRBV28 and TRBJ1-2; D is uncertain. Looked up from germline, CDR1 is MDHEN and CDR2 is SYDVKM. The CDR3 is made up of 14 amino acids. V lost 1 base and J lost 2, with 8 bases in between. CDR3 sequence reads: CASSLSDKNYGYTF. The CDR3 DNA follows: TGTGCCAGCAGTTTATCCGACAAGAACTATGGCTACACCTTC.

This chain connects TRBV2 to TRBJ1-3; D is undetermined. With 6 bases removed from V and 4 bases from J, the gap between germline ends came to 16 bases. Germline V gene sequence: CDR1 SNHLY, CDR2 FYNNEI. This CDR3 is built from 15 residues. The chain's CDR3 is CASSPPRLSGNTIYF. In nucleotides, the CDR3 is TGTGCCAGCAGCCCTCCCAGGCTTTCCGGAAACACCATATATTTT.